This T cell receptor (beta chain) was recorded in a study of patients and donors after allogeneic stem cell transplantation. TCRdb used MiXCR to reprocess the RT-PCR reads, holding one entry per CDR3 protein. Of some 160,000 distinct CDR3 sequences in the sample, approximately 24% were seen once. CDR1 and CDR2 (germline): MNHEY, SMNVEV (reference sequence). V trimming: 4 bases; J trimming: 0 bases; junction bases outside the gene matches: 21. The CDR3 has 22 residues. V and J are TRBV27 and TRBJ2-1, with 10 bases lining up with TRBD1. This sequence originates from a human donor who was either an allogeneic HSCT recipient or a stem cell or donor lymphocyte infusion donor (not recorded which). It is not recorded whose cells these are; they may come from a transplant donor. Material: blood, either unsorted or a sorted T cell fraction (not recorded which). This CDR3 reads CASSSLSFPPWDRGPSYNEQFF. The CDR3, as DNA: TGTGCCAGCAGTTCCCTCTCATTCCCTCCGTGGGACAGGGGCCCCTCCTACAATGAGCAGTTCTTC.